The 10 T cell receptor beta chains in this list originate from one sample, sequenced in a study of blood T cells in healthy people across ages. A second PCR, run for about 7 to 11 cycles, used a sample-barcoded 5' primer plus a J-beta primer mix. TCRdb re-analysed the 5' RACE reads in MiXCR, keeping a single row per CDR3 protein. The sample yields around 1,000,000 distinct CDR3 sequences, around two fifths seen once. The sample taken for sequencing was blood. The receptors were sampled from a man aged 18 to 35 in good health.

The V gene is TRBV20-1, the J gene TRBJ2-2, with D unclear. V was trimmed by 6 bases and J by 0 bases, leaving 11 bases between them. The germline CDR1 and CDR2 sequences are DFQATT and SNEGSKA (reference sequence). The CDR3 length is 14 residues. CDR3 in amino acids: CSADDWPNTGELFF. The CDR3 bases are TGCAGTGCCGATGACTGGCCGAACACCGGGGAGCTGTTTTTT.

Turning to this clonotype: This may stem from a read error, because a much larger clone lies one nucleotide away. The V and J genes are TRBV6-2 or TRBV6-3 and TRBJ1-2; maybe TRBD1 (5 bases). The germline V gene has CDR1 MNHEY and CDR2 SVGEGT. Trimming removed 6 bases at V and 5 bases at J, with 7 bases between. This CDR3 is built from 11 residues. The CDR3 here is CASRTEYGYTF. The CDR3 nucleotides read TGTGCCAGCAGGACAGAGTATGGCTACACCTTC.

This chain links TRBV12-3 or TRBV12-4 with TRBJ2-3; possibly TRBD1 for D (6 bases). V lost 5 bases, J lost 5 bases, and 11 bases lay in between. There are 13 residues in the CDR3. CDR3 DNA: TGTGCCAGCAGTGCACAGGGTCAAGATACGCAGTATTTT. Its protein product is CASSAQGQDTQYF.

This clonotype was seen only a few times. V gene TRBV4-3 combines with J gene TRBJ1-2; D is uncertain. CDR1 is LGHNA, CDR2 YSLEER, per germline. CDR3 size: 15 residues. Between the trimmed V and J ends, which lost 0 bases and 0 bases, there was a span of 8 bases. The CDR3 region is CASSQDWRTNYGYTF. CDR3 coding DNA: TGCGCCAGCAGCCAAGATTGGAGAACTAACTATGGCTACACCTTC.

This chain uses TRBV20-1 with TRBJ1-1; 7 bases are shared with TRBD1. The CDR3 sequence is 11 residues long. J was trimmed by 7 bases and V by 6 bases; bases with no gene match: 5. The germline V gene has CDR1 DFQATT and CDR2 SNEGSKA (reference sequence). The CDR3 region is CSALGQSEAFF. The CDR3 DNA follows: TGCAGTGCCCTGGGACAGAGTGAAGCTTTCTTT.

The table lists this clonotype with a few counts. This chain joins TRBV7-8 and TRBJ2-3, with D perhaps matching TRBD2 (6 bases). Germline loops: CDR1 SGHVS, CDR2 FQNEAQ. V dropped 1 base and J dropped 2 bases, with 22 bases sitting between them. The CDR3 covers 19 residues. CDR3: CASSLVLRWGDEFTDTQYF. CDR3 DNA sequence: TGTGCCAGCAGCTTAGTTCTCAGGTGGGGGGATGAGTTCACAGATACGCAGTATTTT.

This clonotype was observed a handful of times. V and J are TRBV6-1 and TRBJ2-5; unclear D gene. Germline-derived CDR1 and CDR2 are MNHNS and SASEGT. V lost 8 bases, J lost 2 bases, and 12 bases lay in between. CDR3 length: 13 residues. CDR3 region: CASERREQETQYF. The CDR3 bases are TGTGCCAGCGAACGACGCGAGCAAGAGACCCAGTACTTC.

This clonotype was observed a few times. The CDR3, as DNA: TGTGCCAGCAATGGCGGGCCGAGCACAGATACGCAGTATTTT. Encoded protein: CASNGGPSTDTQYF. The chain employs TRBV9 and TRBJ2-3; D might be TRBD2 (5 bases). The CDR3 loop spans 14 amino acids. CDR1 and CDR2 (germline): SGDLS, YYNGEE. V dropped 6 bases and J dropped 0 bases, with 11 bases sitting between them.

V is TRBV4-3 and J is TRBJ2-4, with no clear D. The V and J ends lost 0 bases and 1 base respectively, with 13 bases between them. The length of the CDR3 is 17 residues. Germline V gives CDR1 LGHNA, CDR2 YSLEER. The CDR3 bases are TGCGCCAGCAGCCAAGAGGGTGTCGCCGGGGCCAAAAACATTCAGTACTTC. It encodes CASSQEGVAGAKNIQYF.

This clonotype appeared a few times. The chain is built from TRBV12-3 or TRBV12-4 and TRBJ2-5, with a possible D match to TRBD1 (5 bases). The CDR3 consists of 14 residues. V was clipped by 4 bases and J by 4 bases, with 13 bases between them. The CDR3, as DNA: TGTGCCAGCAGTTCAGGGCTTTGGTCAGAGACCCAGTACTTC. This translates into CASSSGLWSETQYF.